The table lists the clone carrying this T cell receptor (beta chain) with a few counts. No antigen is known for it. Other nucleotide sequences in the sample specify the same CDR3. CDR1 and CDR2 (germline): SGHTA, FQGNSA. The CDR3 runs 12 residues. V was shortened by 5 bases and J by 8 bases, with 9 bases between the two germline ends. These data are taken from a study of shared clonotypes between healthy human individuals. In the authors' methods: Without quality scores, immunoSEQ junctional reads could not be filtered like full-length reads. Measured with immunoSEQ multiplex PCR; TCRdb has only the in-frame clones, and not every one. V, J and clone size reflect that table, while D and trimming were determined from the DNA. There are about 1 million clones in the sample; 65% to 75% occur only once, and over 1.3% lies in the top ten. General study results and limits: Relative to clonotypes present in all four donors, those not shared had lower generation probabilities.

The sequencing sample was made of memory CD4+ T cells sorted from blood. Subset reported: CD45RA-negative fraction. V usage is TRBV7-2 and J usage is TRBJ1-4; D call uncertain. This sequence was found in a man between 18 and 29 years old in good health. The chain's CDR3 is CASSPDREKLFF. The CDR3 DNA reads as TGTGCCAGCAGCCCCGATAGGGAAAAACTGTTTTTT.